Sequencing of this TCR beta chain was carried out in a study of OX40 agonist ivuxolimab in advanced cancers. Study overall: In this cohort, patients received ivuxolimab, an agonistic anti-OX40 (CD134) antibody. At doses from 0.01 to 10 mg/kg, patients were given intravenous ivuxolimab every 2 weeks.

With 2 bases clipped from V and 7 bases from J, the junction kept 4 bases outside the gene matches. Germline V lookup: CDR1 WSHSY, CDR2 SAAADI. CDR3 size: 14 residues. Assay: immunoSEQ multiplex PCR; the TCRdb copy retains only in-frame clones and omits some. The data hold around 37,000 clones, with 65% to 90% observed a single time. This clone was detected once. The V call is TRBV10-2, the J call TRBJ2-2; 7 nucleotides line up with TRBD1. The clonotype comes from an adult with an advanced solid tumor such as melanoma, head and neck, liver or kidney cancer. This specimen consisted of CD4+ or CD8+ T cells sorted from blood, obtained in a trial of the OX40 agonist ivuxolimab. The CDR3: CASSEGRGLGELFF. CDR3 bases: TGCGCCAGCAGTGAGGGTAGGGGGCTCGGGGAGCTGTTTTTT.